This T cell receptor beta chain was sequenced during a study of T cell responses to AZD1222 COVID-19 vaccine. Whole-study findings and limits: The study reported that nearly half of spike-specific TCRs target unmutated variant regions. Samples come after the peak T cell response, not at day 14. It was only a handful of AZD1222 recipients who were seropositive at baseline.

The V gene end was trimmed by 4 bases and the J gene end by 6 bases; junction bases not matched to a gene: 5. CDR1 is MRHNA and CDR2 is SNTAGT in the germline V gene. The CDR3 has 15 residues. Sequenced by immunoSEQ multiplex PCR; TCRdb stores in-frame clones only, minus some. This repertoire shows some 100,000 clones, approximately 90% found once; its top ten account for about 1.5%. Concerning this clone: Antigen unknown.

The V and J genes are TRBV6-4 and TRBJ2-2; 10 bases align to TRBD2. The sequence was collected from an adult in good health. The sequenced sample was peripheral blood, obtained on day 0 of AZD1222 vaccination. The chain's CDR3 is CASSVTSGISGELFF. The DNA for the CDR3 is TGTGCCAGCAGTGTAACTAGCGGGATATCCGGGGAGCTGTTTTTT.